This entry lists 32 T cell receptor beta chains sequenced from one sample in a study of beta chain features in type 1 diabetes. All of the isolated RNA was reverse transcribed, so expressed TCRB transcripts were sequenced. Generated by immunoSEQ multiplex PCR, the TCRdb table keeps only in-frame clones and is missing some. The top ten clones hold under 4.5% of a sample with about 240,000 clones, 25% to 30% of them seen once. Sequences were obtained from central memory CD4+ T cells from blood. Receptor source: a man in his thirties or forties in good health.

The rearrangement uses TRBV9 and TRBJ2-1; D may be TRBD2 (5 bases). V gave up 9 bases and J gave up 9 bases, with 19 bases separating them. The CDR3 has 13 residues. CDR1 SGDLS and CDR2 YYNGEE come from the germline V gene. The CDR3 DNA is TGTGCCACAAGCCGAGAAAGCGGTGGTGAGCAGTTCTTC. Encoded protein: CATSRESGGEQFF.

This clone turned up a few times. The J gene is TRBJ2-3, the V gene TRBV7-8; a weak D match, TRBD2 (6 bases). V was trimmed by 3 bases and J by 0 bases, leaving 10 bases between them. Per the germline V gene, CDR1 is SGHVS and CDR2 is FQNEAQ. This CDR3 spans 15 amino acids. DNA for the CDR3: TGTGCCAGCAGCTTCGCGGGGTCTAGCACAGATACGCAGTATTTT. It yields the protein CASSFAGSSTDTQYF.

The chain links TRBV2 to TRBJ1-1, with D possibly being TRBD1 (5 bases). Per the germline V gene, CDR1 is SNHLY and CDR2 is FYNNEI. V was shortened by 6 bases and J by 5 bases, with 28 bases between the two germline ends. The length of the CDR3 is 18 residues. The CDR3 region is CASRWATGGPPMRTEAFF. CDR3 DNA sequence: TGTGCCAGCAGATGGGCCACAGGTGGTCCTCCGATGCGGACTGAAGCTTTCTTT.

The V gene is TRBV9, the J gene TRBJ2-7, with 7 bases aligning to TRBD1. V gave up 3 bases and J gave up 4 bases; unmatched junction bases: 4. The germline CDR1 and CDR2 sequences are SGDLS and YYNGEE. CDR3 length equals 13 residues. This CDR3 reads CASSAGTAYEQYF. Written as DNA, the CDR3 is TGTGCCAGCAGCGCCGGGACAGCATACGAGCAGTACTTC.

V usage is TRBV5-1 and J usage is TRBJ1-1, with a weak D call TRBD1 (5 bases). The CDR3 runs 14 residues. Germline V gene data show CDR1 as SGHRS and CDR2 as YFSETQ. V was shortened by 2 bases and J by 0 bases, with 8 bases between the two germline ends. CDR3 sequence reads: CASSFAGLNTEAFF. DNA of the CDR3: TGCGCCAGCAGCTTTGCAGGGCTGAACACTGAAGCTTTCTTT.

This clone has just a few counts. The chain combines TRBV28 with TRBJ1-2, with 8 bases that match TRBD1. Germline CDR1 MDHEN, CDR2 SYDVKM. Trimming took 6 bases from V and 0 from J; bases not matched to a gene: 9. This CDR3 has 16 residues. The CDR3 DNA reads TGTGCCAGCAGGGGCCCTGACAGGGGAGCTAACTATGGCTACACCTTC. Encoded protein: CASRGPDRGANYGYTF.

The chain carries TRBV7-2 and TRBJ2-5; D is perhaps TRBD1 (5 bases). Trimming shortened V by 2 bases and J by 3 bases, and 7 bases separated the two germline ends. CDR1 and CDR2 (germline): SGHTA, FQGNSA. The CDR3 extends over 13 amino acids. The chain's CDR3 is CASSLFREETQYF. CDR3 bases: TGTGCCAGCAGCTTATTCAGGGAAGAGACCCAGTACTTC.

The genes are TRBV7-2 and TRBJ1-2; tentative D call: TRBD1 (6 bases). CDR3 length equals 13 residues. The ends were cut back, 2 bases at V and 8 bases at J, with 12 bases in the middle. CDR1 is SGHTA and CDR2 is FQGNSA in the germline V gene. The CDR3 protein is CASSLNRVGGYTF. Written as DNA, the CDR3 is TGTGCCAGCAGCTTAAACAGGGTTGGCGGCTACACCTTC.

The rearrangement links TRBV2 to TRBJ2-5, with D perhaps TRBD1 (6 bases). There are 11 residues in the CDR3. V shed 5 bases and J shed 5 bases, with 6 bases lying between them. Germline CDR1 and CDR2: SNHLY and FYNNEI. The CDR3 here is CASSTGETQYF. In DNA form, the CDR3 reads TGTGCCAGCAGTACAGGGGAGACCCAGTACTTC.

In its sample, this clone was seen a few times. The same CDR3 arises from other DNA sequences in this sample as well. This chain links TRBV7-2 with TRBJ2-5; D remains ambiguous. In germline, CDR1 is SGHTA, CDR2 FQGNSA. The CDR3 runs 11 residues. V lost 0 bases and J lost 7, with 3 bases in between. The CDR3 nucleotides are TGTGCCAGCAGCTTAGCTGGGACCCAGTACTTC. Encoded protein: CASSLAGTQYF.

In nucleotides, the CDR3 is TGTGCCAGCCCTCGGGGGAACACCGGGGAGCTGTTTTTT. Protein sequence: CASPRGNTGELFF. This sequence joins TRBV18 and TRBJ2-2, with D possibly TRBD2 on 5 matching bases. The CDR3 consists of 13 residues. Looked up from germline, CDR1 is KGHSH and CDR2 is LQKENI. V was shortened by 8 bases and J by 1 base, with 8 bases between the two germline ends. The complete variable domain, with remaining parts taken from reference TRBV18 and TRBJ2-2, reads NAGVMQNPRHLVRRRGQEARLRCSPMKGHSHVYWYRQLPEEGLKFMVYLQKENIIDESGMPKERFSAEFPKEGPSILRIQQVVRGDSAAYFCASPRGNTGELFFGEGSRLTVL.

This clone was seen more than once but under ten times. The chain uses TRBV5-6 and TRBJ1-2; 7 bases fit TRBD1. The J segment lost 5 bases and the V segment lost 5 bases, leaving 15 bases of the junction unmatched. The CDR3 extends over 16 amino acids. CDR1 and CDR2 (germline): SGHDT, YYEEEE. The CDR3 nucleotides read TGTGCCAGCAGTTTATCGGACAGGTGGAGAGTTTATGGCTACACCTTC. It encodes CASSLSDRWRVYGYTF.

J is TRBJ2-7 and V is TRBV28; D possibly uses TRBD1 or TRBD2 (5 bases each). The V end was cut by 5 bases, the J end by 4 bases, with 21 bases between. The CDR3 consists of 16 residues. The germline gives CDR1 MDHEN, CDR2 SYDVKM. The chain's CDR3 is CASSTSPFGGKYEQYF. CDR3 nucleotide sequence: TGTGCCAGCAGTACCTCCCCCTTTGGGGGAAAATACGAGCAGTACTTC.

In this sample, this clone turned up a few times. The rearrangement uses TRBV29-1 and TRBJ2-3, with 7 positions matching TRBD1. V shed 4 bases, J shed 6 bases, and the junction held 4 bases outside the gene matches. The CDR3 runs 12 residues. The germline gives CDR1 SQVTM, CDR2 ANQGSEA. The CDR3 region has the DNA TGCAGCGTTGTGAGGGGGCCCGATACGCAGTATTTT. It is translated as CSVVRGPDTQYF.

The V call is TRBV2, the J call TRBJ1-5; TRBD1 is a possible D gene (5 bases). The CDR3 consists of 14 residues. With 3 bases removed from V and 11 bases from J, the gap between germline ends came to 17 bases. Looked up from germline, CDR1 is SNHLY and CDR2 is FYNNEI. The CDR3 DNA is TGTGCCAGCAGTGAGCACGGGGCCGCCGGGGCCCAGCATTTT. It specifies CASSEHGAAGAQHF.

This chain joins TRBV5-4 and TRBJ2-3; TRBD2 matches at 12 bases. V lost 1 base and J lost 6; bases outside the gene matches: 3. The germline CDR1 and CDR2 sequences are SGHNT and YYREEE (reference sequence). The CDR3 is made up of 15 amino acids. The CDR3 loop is CASSLTSGGSDTQYF. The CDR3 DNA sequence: TGTGCCAGCAGCTTGACTAGCGGGGGGTCTGATACGCAGTATTTT.

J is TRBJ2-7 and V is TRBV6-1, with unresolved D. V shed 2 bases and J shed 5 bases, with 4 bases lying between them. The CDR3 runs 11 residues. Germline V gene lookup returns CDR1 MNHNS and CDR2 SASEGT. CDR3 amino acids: CASSESHEQYF. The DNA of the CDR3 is TGTGCCAGCAGTGAATCCCACGAGCAGTACTTC.

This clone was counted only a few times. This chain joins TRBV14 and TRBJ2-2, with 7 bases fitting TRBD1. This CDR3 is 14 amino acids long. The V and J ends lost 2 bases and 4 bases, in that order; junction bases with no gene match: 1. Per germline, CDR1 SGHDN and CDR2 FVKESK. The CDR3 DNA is TGTGCCAGCAGCCAACGGGACAGCACCGGGGAGCTGTTTTTT. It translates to CASSQRDSTGELFF.

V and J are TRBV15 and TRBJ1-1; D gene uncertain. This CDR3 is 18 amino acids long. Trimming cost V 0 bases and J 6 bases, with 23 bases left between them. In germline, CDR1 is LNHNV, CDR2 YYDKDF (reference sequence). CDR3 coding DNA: TGTGCCACCAGCAGAGATGGTAGGGCCGGCAGCCACCCCGCTGAAGCTTTCTTT. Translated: CATSRDGRAGSHPAEAFF.

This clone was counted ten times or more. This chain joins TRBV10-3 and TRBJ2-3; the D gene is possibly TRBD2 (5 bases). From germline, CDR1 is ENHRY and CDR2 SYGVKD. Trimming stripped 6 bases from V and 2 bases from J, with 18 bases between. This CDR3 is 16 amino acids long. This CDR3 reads CAIRNGIFGDTDTQYF. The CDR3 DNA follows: TGTGCCATCAGGAACGGGATTTTTGGTGACACAGATACGCAGTATTTT.

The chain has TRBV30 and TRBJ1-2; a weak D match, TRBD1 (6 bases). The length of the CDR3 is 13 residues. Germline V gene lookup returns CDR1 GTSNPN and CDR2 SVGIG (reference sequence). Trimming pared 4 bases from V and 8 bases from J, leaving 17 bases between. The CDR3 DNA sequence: TGTGCCTGGAACCCCACAGGGCTAGAAGGCTACACCTTC. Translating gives CAWNPTGLEGYTF.

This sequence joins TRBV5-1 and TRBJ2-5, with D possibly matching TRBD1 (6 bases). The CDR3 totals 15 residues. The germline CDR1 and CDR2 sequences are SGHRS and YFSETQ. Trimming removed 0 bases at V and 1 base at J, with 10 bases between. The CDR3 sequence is CASSLEKGGQETQYF. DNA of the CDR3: TGCGCCAGCAGCTTGGAAAAAGGGGGCCAAGAGACCCAGTACTTC.

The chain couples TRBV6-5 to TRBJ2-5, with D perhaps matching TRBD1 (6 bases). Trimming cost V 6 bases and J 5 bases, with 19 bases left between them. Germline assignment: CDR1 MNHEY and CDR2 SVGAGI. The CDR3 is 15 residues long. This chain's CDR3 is CASSRDTKKRETQYF. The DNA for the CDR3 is TGTGCCAGCAGCCGGGACACGAAGAAGCGGGAGACCCAGTACTTC.

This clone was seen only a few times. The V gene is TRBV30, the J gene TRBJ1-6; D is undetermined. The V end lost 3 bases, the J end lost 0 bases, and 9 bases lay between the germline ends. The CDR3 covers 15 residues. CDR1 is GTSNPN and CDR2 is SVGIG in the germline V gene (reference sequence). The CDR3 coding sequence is TGTGCCTGGAGAGCCATGAGCTCCTATAATTCACCCCTCCACTTT. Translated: CAWRAMSSYNSPLHF. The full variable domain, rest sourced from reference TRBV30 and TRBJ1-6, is SQTIHQWPATLVQPVGSPLSLECTVEGTSNPNLYWYRQAAGRGLQLLFYSVGIGQISSEVPQNLSASRPQDRQFILSSKKLLLSDSGFYLCAWRAMSSYNSPLHFGNGTRLTVT.

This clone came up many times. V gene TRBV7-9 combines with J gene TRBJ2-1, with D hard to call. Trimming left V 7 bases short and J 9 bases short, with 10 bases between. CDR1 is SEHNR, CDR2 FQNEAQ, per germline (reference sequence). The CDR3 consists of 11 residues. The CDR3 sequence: CASTNYGEQFF. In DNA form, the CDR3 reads TGTGCCAGCACCAACTACGGTGAGCAGTTCTTC.

The DNA of the CDR3 is TGTGCCAGCAGCCCCCCAGGGCACACGACTTTCTTT. Translated, it gives CASSPPGHTTFF. The chain uses TRBV7-9 and TRBJ1-1; TRBD1 is a possible D gene (5 bases). The CDR3 totals 12 residues. Germline V gene sequence: CDR1 SEHNR, CDR2 FQNEAQ (reference sequence). V gave up 5 bases and J gave up 12 bases, with 16 bases separating them.

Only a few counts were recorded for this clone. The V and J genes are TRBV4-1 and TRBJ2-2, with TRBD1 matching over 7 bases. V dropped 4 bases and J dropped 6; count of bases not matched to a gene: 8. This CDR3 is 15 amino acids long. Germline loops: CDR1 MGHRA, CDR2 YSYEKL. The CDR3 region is CASSLDGQVSGELFF. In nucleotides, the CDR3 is TGCGCCAGCAGCCTCGACGGACAGGTTTCCGGGGAGCTGTTTTTT.

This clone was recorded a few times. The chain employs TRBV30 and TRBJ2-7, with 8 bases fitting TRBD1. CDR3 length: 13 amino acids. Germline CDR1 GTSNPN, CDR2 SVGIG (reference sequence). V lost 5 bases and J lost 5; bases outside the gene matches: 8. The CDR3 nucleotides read TGTGCCTGGTGGGGCGGACAGGGAAACGAGCAGTACTTC. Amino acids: CAWWGGQGNEQYF.

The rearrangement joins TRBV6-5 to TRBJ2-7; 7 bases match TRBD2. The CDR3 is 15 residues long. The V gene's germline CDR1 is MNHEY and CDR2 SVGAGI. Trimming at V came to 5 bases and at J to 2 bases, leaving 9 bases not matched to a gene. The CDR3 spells CASSRGGAATYEQYF. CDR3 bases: TGTGCCAGCAGTCGGGGAGGGGCGGCGACCTACGAGCAGTACTTC.

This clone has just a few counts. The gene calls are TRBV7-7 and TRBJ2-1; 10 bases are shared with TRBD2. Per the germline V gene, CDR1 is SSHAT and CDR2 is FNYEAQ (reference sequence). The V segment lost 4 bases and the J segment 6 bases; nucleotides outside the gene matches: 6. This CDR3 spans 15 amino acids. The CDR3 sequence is CASSSLAGEGNEQFF. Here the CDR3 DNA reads TGTGCCAGCAGCTCCCTAGCGGGGGAAGGCAATGAGCAGTTCTTC.

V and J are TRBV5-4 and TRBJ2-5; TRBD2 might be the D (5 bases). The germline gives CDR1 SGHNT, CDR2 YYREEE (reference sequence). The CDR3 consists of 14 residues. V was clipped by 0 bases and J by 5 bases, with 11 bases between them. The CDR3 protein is CASSLGSSEETQYF. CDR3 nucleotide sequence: TGTGCCAGCAGCTTGGGTAGTAGCGAGGAGACCCAGTACTTC.

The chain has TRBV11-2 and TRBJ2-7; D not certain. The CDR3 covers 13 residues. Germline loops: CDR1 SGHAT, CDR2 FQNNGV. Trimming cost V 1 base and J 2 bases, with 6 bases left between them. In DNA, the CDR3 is TGTGCCAGCAGCTTAGGTTTGGCCTACGAGCAGTACTTC. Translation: CASSLGLAYEQYF.